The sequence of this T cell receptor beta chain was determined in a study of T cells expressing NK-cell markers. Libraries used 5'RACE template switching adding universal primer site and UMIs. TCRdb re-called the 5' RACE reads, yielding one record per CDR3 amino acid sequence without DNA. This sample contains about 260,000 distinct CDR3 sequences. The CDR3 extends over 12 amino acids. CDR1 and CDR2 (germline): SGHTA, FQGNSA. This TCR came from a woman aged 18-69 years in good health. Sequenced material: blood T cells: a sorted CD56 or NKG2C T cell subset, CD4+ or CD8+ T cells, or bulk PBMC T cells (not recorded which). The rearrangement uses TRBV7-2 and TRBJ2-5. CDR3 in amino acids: CASSLYRETQYF.